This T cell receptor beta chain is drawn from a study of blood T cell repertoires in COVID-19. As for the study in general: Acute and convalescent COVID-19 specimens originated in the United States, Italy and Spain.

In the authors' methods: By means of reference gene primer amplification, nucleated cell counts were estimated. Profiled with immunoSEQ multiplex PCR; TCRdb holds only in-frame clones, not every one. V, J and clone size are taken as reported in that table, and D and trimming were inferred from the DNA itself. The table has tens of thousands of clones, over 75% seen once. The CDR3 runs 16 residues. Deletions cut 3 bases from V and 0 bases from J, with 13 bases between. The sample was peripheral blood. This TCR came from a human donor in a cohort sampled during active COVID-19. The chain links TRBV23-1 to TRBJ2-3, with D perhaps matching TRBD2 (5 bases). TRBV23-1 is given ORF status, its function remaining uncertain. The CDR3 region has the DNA TGCGCCAGCAGTCACCCCGAGCGGACTAGCACAGATACGCAGTATTTT. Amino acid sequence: CASSHPERTSTDTQYF.